This TCR beta chain was identified during a study of blood T cell repertoires in COVID-19. Germline V gives CDR1 MDHEN, CDR2 SYDVKM. V dropped 4 bases and J dropped 5 bases, with 23 bases sitting between them. The CDR3 is made up of 17 amino acids. This table comes from immunoSEQ multiplex PCR, and its TCRdb copy is limited to in-frame clones, with some not included. The repertoire includes about 200,000 clones, less than 90% of them detected once, and around 0.7% sits in the top ten. Sequences were obtained from peripheral blood. This TCR was sampled from a man aged 40-49 years with acute or convalescent COVID-19. The chain employs TRBV28 and TRBJ1-1; D unresolved. The CDR3 sequence is CASSSLRNTRGFTEAFF. As DNA, the CDR3 is TGTGCCAGCAGTTCCCTCCGCAACACGCGGGGATTTACTGAAGCTTTCTTT. Based on the CDR3 plus reference TRBV28 and TRBJ1-1, the full variable domain is DVKVTQSSRYLVKRTGEKVFLECVQDMDHENMFWYRQDPGLGLRLIYFSYDVKMKEKGDIPEGYSVSREKKERFSLILESASTNQTSMYLCASSSLRNTRGFTEAFFGQGTRLTVV.